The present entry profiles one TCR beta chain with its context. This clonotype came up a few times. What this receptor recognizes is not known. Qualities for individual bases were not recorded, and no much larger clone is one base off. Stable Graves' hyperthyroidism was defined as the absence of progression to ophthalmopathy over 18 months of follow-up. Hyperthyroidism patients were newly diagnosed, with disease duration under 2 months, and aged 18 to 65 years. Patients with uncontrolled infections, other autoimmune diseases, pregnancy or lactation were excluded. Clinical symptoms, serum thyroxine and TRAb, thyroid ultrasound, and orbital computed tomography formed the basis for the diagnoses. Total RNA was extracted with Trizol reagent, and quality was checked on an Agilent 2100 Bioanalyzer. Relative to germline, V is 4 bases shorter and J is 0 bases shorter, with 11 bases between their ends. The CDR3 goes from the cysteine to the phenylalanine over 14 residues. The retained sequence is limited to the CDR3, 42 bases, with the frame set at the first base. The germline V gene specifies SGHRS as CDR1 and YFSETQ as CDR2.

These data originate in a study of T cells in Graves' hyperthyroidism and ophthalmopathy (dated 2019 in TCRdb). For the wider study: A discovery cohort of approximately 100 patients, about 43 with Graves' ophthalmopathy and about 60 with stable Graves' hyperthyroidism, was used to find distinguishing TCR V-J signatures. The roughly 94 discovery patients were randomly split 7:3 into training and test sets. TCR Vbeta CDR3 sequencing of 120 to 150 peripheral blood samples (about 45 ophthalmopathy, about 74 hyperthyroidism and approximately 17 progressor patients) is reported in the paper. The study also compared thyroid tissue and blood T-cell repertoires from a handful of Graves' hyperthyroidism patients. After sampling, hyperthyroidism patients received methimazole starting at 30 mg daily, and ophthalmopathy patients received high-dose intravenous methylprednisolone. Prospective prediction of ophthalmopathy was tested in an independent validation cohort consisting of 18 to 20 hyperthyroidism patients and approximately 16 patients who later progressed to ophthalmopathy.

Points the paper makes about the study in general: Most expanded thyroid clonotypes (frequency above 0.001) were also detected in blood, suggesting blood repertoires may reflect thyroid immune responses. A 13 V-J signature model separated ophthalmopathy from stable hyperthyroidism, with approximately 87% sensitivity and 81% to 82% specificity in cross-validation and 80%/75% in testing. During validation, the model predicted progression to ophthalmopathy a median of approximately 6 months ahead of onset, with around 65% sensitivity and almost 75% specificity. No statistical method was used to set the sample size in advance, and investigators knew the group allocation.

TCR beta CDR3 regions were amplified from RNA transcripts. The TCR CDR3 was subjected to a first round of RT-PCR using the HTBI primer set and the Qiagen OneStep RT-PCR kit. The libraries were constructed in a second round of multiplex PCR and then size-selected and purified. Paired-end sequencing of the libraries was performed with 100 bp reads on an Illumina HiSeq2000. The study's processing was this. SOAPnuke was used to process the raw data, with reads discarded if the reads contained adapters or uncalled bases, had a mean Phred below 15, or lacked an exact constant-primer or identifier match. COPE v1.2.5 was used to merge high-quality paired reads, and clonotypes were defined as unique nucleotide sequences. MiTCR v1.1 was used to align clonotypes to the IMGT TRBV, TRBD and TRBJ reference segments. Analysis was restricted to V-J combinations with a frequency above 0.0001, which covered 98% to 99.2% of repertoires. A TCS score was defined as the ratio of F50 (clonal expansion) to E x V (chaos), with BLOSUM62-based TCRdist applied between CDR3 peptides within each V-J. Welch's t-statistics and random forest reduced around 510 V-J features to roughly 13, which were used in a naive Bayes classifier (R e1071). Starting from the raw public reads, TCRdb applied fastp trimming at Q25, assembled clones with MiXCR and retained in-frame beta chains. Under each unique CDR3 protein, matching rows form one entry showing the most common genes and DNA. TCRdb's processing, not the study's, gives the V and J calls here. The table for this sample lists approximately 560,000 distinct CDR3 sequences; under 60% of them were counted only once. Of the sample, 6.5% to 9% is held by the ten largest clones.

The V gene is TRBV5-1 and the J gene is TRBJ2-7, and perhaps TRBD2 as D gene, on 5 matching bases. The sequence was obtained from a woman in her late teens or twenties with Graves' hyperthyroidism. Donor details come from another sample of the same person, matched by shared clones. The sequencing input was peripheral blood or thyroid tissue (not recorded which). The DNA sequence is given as TGCGCCAGCAGCGTCTCCGCGGGCTCCTACGAGCAGTACTTC. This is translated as CASSVSAGSYEQYF.